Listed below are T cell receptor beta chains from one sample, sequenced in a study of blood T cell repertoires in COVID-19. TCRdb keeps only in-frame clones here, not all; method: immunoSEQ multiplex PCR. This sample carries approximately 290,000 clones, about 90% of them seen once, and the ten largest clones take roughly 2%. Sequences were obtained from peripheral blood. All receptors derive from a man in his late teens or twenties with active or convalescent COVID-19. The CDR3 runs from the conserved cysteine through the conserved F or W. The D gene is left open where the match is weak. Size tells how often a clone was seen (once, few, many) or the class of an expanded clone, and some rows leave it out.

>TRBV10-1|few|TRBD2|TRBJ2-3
TGCGCCAGCAGTGGAAGCGGGGGTCGCACAGATACGCAGTATTTT
CASSGSGGRTDTQYF
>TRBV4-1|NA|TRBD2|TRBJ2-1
TGCGCCAGCAGCCAAACACGGCTAGCGGGACGGAGCTCCTACAATGAGCAGTTCTTC
CASSQTRLAGRSSYNEQFF
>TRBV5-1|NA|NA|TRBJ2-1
TGCGCCAGCAGCTTGGCCCTAGCCCGAGGCCACAATGAGCAGTTCTTC
CASSLALARGHNEQFF
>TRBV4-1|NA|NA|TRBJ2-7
TGCGCCAGCAGCCAAGATATTTGGGAGTCCTACGAGCAGTACTTC
CASSQDIWESYEQYF
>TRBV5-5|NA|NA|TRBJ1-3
TGTGCCAGCAGCGTCCGGGACACAACAGGTTCGGGAAACACCATATATTTT
CASSVRDTTGSGNTIYF
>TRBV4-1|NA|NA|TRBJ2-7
TGCGCCAGCAGCCAAGAGAACTCGTACTACGAGCAGTACTTC
CASSQENSYYEQYF
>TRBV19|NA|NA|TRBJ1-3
TGTGCCACCAGCAGAGGATCTGGAAACACCATATATTTT
CATSRGSGNTIYF
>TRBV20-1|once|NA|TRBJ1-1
TGCAGGGTTCACAGCGGCACTGAAGCTTTCTTT
CRVHSGTEAFF
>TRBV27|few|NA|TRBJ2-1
TGTGCCAGCAGTTTGGGGGGAGCGATTAATCTTGAGCAGTTCTTC
CASSLGGAINLEQFF
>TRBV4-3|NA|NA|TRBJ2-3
TGCGCCAGCAGCCAAGAACCCCTAGCGGGACAGGTGGATACGCAGTATTTT
CASSQEPLAGQVDTQYF
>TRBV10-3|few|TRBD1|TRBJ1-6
TGTGCCATCAGTGACAGACAGGGAGGCAATTCACCCCTCCACTTT
CAISDRQGGNSPLHF
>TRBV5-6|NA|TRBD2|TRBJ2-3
TGTGCCAGCAGCAAGACACTAGCGGGACGCACAGATACGCAGTATTTT
CASSKTLAGRTDTQYF
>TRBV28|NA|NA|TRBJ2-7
TGTGCCAGCAGTCTCCGCAGAATTACATCCTACGAGCAGTACTTC
CASSLRRITSYEQYF
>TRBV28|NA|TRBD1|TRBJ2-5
TGTGCCAGCAGTCTCTTGACAGGGGGAGAGACCCAGTACTTC
CASSLLTGGETQYF
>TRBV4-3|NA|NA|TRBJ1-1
TGCGCCAGCAGCCATCTGGGCAGGGATGGCGCTGAAGCTTTCTTT
CASSHLGRDGAEAFF
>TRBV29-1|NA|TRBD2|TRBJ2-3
TGCAGCGTTGTTCCGACTAGCGGAAACACAGATACGCAGTATTTT
CSVVPTSGNTDTQYF
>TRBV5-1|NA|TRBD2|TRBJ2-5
TGCGCCAGCAGCACGGGACTAGCGGGAGGGCGGCAGGAGACCCAGTACTTC
CASSTGLAGGRQETQYF
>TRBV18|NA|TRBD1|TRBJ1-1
TGTGCCAGCTCACCGACAGGGACCGTGAACACTGAAGCTTTCTTT
CASSPTGTVNTEAFF
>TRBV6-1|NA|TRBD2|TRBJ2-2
TGTGCCAGCAGTGAATTCGGGGGGAGATGGAACGGGGAGCTGTTTTTT
CASSEFGGRWNGELFF
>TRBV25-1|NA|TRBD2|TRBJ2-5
TGTGCCAGCAGTGAAATATCACTAGCGGGCGGGGAGACCCAGTACTTC
CASSEISLAGGETQYF
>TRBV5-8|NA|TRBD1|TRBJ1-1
TGTGCCAGCAGCCCATCGGACAGGGGATTCTCTGAAGCTTTCTTT
CASSPSDRGFSEAFF
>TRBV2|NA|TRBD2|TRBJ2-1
TGTGCCAGCAGTTACACCGGGACTAAGAACTACAATGAGCAGTTCTTC
CASSYTGTKNYNEQFF
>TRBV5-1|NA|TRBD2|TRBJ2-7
TGCGCCAGCAGCTTGAGGACTAGTTCCGACGAGCAGTACTTC
CASSLRTSSDEQYF
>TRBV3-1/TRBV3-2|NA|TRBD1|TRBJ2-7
TGTGCCAGCAGCCGTCAGACCGGGACAGGGGAGTACGAGCAGTACTTC
CASSRQTGTGEYEQYF
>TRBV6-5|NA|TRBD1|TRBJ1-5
TGTGCCAGCAGCAGGGACAGGGTTAGCAATCAGCCCCAGCATTTT
CASSRDRVSNQPQHF
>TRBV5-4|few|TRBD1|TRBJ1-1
TGTGCCAGCAGCCGGGCCAGGGGGGATGAAGCTTTCTTT
CASSRARGDEAFF
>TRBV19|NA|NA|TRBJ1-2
TGTGCCAGTAGGGGGCTGGACAAATTTAACTATGGCTACACCTTC
CASRGLDKFNYGYTF
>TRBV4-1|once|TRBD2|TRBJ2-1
TGCGCCAGCAGTTCCATAGCGGGGGGGTTGGATGAGCAGTTCTTC
CASSSIAGGLDEQFF
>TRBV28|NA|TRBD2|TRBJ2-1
TGTGCCAGCAGCCGCAGGTACAGCGGGATTGTCAATGAGCAGTTCTTC
CASSRRYSGIVNEQFF
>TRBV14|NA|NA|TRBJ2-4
TGTGCCAGCAGCCATCATCTTAGCGGTGCCAAAAACATTCAGTACTTC
CASSHHLSGAKNIQYF
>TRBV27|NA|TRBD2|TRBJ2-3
TGTGCCAGCAGTTTGGCGGGGGGGAGGCCCACAGATACGCAGTATTTT
CASSLAGGRPTDTQYF
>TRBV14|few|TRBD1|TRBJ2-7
TGTGCCAGCAGTCGAACGGGGACAGGTCACTACGAGCAGTACTTC
CASSRTGTGHYEQYF
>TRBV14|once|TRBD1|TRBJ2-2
TGTGCCAGCAGCCCTTACAGGGGGCTCACCGGGGAGCTGTTTTTT
CASSPYRGLTGELFF
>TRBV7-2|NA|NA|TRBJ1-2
TGTGCCAGCAGCGGCAGGGGTCTCTTAGACCCTAACTATGGCTACACCTTC
CASSGRGLLDPNYGYTF
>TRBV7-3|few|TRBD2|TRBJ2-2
TGTGCCAGCAGCTTAGGGGCACTAGCGTGGAACACCGGGGAGCTGTTTTTT
CASSLGALAWNTGELFF
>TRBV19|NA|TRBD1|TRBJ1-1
TGTGCCAGTAGAAACGGACAGGGCGTGACTGAAGCTTTCTTT
CASRNGQGVTEAFF
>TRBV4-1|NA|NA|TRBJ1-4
TGCGCCAGCAGCCAAGATTCACCTTTGGGGCCTAATGAAAAACTGTTTTTT
CASSQDSPLGPNEKLFF
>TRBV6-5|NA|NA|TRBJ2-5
TGTGCCAGCAGTACCCCGGGCCAGGGGAAAGAGACCCAGTACTTC
CASSTPGQGKETQYF
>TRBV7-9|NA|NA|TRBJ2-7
TGTGCCAGCAGCGCAACCGGGAACTCCTACGAGCAGTACTTC
CASSATGNSYEQYF
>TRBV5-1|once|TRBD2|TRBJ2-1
TGCGCCAGCAGCTGGGGACTAGCGGAGAACAATGAGCAGTTCTTC
CASSWGLAENNEQFF
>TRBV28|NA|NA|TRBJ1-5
TGTGCCAGCAGCCCCCCCCAGAATAGCAATCAGCCCCAGCATTTT
CASSPPQNSNQPQHF
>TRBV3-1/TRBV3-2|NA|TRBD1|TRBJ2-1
TGTGCCAGCAGCCCTAGGGACAGGGGTTTGGATGAGCAGTTCTTC
CASSPRDRGLDEQFF